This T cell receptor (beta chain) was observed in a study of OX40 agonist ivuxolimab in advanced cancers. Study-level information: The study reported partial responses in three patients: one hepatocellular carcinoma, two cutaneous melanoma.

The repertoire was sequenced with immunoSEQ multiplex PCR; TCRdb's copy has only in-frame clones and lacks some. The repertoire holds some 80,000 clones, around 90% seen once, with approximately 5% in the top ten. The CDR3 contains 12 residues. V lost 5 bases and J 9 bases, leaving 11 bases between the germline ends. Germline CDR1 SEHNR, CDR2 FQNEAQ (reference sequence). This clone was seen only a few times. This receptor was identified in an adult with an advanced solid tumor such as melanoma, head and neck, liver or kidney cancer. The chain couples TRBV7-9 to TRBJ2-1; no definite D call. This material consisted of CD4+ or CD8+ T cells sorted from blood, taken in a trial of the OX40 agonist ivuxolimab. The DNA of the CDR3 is TGTGCCAGCAGCCGGACCGCAGGTGAGCAGTTCTTC. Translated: CASSRTAGEQFF.